The sequence of this TCR beta chain was determined in a study of T cell responses to AZD1222 COVID-19 vaccine. General study points: Mostly white British, mostly female donors; authors suggested clonal diversity may be underestimated.

V shed 3 bases and J 4 bases; nucleotides not matched to a gene: 7. The CDR3 covers 16 residues. Looked up from germline, CDR1 is MGHDK and CDR2 is SYGVNS. Method: immunoSEQ multiplex PCR; TCRdb's copy keeps in-frame clones and lacks some. This table has about 150,000 clones, about 91% appearing once. This clone has a handful of counts. Its antigen is unidentified. This clonotype was sampled from an adult in good health. The sample was peripheral blood, taken on day 0 of AZD1222 vaccination. The V call is TRBV25-1, the J call TRBJ2-2, with 8 positions matching TRBD2. The CDR3 reads CASSEFAGGPTGELFF. Written as DNA, the CDR3 is TGTGCCAGCAGTGAGTTTGCGGGAGGCCCCACCGGGGAGCTGTTTTTT.